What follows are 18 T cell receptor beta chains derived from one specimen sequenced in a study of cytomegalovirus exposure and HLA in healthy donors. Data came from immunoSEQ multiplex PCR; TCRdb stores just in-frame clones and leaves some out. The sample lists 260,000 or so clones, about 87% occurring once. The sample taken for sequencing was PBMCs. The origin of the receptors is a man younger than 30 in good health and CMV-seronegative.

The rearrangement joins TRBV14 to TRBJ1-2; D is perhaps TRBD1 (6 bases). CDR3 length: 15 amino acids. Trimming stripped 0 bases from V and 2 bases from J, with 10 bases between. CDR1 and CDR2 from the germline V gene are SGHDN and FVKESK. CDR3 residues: CASSQEGRGNYGYTF. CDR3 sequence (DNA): TGTGCCAGCAGCCAAGAGGGCAGGGGCAACTATGGCTACACCTTC. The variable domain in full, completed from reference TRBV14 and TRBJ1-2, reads EAGVTQFPSHSVIEKGQTVTLRCDPISGHDNLYWYRRVMGKEIKFLLHFVKESKQDESGMPNNRFLAERTGGTYSTLKVQPAELEDSGVYFCASSQEGRGNYGYTFGSGTRLTVV.

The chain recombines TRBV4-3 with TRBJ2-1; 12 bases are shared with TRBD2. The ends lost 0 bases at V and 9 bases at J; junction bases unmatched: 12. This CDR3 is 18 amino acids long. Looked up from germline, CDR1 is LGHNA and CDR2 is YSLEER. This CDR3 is CASSQEPPTSGSIGEQFF. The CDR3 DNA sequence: TGCGCCAGCAGCCAAGAACCTCCGACTAGCGGGAGTATTGGTGAGCAGTTCTTC.

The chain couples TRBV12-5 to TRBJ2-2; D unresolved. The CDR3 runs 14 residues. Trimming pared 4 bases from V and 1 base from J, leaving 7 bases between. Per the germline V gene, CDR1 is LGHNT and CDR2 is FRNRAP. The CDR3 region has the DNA TGTGCTAGTGGTTCTCCTCTGAACACCGGGGAGCTGTTTTTT. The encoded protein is CASGSPLNTGELFF.

CDR3 nucleotides: TGCGCCAGCAGCCAGGAGGGGTACGCCAAAAACATTCAGTACTTC. Translated, it gives CASSQEGYAKNIQYF. The chain joins TRBV5-1 to TRBJ2-4; possible D gene TRBD2, 6 bases. Germline values: CDR1 SGHRS, CDR2 YFSETQ. Trimming removed 4 bases from V and 1 base from J, with 12 bases in between. The CDR3 is made up of 15 amino acids.

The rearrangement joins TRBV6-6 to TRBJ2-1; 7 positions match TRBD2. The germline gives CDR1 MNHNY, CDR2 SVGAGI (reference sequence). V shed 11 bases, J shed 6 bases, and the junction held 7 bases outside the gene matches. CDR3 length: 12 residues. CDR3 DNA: TGTGCCGCCGAAGCGGGGCTCAATGAGCAGTTCTTC. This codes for CAAEAGLNEQFF.

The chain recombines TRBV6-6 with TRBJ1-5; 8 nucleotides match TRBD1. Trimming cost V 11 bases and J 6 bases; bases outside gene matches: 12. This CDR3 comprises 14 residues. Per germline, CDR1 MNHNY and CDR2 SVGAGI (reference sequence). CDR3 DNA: TGTGCCGTCCAACAGGGGGTCCAGGGTCAGCCCCAGCATTTT. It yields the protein CAVQQGVQGQPQHF.

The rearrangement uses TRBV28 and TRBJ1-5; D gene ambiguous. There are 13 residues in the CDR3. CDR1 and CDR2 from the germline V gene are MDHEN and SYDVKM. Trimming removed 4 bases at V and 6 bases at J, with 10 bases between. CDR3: CASSSVFSQPQHF. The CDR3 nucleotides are TGTGCCAGCAGTTCCGTATTTAGTCAGCCCCAGCATTTT.

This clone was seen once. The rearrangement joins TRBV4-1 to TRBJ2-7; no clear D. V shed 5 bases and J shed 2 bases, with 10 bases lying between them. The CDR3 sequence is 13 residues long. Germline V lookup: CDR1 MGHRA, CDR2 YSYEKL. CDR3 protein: CASSFGRAYEQYF. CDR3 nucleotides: TGCGCCAGCAGCTTCGGTCGGGCCTACGAGCAGTACTTC.

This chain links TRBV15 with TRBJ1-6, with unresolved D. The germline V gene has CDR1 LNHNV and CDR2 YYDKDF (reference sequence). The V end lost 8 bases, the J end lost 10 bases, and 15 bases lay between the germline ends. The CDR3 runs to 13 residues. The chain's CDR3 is CATFQSSRSPLHF. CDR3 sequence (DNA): TGTGCCACCTTCCAATCCTCGAGGTCACCCCTCCACTTT.

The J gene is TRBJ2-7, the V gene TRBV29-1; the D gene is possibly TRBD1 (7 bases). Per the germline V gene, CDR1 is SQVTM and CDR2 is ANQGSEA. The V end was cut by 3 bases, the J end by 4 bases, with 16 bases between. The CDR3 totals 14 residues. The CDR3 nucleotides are TGCAGCGTTGAGGGGGGCCCACAGGGGTACGAGCAGTACTTC. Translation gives CSVEGGPQGYEQYF.

CDR3 nucleotide sequence: TGTGCCAGCAGTTTTCTCCGTACTAGCGGATACACAGATACGCAGTATTTT. The encoded protein is CASSFLRTSGYTDTQYF. The chain combines TRBV27 with TRBJ2-3; 8 positions match TRBD2. J lost 2 bases, V lost 3 bases, and 10 bases had no gene match. CDR3 length: 17 amino acids. The germline V gene has CDR1 MNHEY and CDR2 SMNVEV (reference sequence).

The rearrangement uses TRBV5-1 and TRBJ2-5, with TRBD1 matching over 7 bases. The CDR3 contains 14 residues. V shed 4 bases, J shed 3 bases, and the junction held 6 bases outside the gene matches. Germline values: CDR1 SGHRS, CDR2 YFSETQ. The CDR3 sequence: CASSAWDSKETQYF. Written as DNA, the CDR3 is TGCGCCAGCAGCGCCTGGGACAGCAAAGAGACCCAGTACTTC.

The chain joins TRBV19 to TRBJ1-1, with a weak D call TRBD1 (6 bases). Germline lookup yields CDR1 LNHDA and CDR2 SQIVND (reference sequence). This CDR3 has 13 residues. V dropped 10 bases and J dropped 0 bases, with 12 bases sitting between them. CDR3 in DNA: TGTGCCACCCGCGGGGGCTTGAACACTGAAGCTTTCTTT. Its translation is CATRGGLNTEAFF.

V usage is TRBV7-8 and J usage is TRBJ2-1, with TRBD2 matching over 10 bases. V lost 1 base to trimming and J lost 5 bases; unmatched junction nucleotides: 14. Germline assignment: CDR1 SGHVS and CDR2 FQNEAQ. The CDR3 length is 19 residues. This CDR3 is CASSLGLAGASPPHNEQFF. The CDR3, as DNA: TGTGCCAGCAGCTTAGGGCTAGCGGGGGCCTCCCCCCCCCACAATGAGCAGTTCTTC.

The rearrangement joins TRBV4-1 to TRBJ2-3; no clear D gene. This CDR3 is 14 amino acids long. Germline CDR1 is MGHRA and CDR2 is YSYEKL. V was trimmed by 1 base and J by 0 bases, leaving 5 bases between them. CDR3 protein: CASSQVISTDTQYF. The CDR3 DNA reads TGCGCCAGCAGCCAAGTCATTAGCACAGATACGCAGTATTTT.

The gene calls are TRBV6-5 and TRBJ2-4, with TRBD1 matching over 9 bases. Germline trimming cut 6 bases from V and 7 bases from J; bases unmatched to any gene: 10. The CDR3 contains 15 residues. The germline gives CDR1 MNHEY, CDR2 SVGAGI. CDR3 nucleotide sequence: TGTGCCAGCAGCTTCGACCCGGGACAGGGTAACATTCAGTACTTC. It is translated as CASSFDPGQGNIQYF.

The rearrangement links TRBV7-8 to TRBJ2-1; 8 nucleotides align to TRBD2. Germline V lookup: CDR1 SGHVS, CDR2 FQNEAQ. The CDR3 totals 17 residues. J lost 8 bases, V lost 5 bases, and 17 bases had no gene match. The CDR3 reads CASSAQPRGGVIDEQFF. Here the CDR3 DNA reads TGTGCCAGCAGCGCCCAACCCCGGGGGGGCGTGATCGATGAGCAGTTCTTC.

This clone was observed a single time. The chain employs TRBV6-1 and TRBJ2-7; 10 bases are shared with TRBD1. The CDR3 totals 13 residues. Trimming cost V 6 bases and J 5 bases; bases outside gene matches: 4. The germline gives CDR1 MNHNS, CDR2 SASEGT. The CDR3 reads CASSQTGGHEQYF. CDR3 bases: TGTGCCAGCAGCCAGACAGGGGGCCACGAGCAGTACTTC.